This entry features one T cell receptor (beta chain) sequence. Profiling relied on immunoSEQ multiplex PCR, and the TCRdb table lists in-frame clones only, not all of them. This table holds some 100,000 clones, 80% to 95% found once. This CDR3 spans 16 amino acids. V lost 5 bases and J 3 bases, leaving 17 bases between the germline ends. Looked up from germline, CDR1 is LNHDA and CDR2 is SQIVND (reference sequence). The entry originates in a study of control samples from healthy donors and cancer patients. This TCR was sampled from a human donor in good health. The donor label of this sample is uncertain. Sequencing was performed on blood. This sequence joins TRBV19 and TRBJ1-5; D gene unclear. This chain's CDR3 is CASSSRRVDPNQPQHF. CDR3 coding DNA: TGTGCCAGTAGTTCGCGACGGGTGGACCCCAATCAGCCCCAGCATTTT.